The 18 T cell receptor beta chains below all came from one sample that was sequenced in a study of T cell responses to AZD1222 COVID-19 vaccine. Assay: immunoSEQ multiplex PCR; the TCRdb copy retains only in-frame clones and omits some. The data contain about 85,000 clones, around 85% of them singletons. Sequencing was performed on peripheral blood, taken on day 0 of AZD1222 vaccination. The receptor source for this set is an adult in good health.

CDR3 region: CASSPTGGSSPLHF. DNA for the CDR3: TGTGCCAGTAGCCCGACAGGGGGTAGTTCACCCCTCCACTTT. The chain uses TRBV19 and TRBJ1-6; 9 bases are a match to TRBD1. Looked up from germline, CDR1 is LNHDA and CDR2 is SQIVND (reference sequence). V was pared by 6 bases and J by 9 bases, with 6 bases of the junction left unmatched. This CDR3 has 14 residues.

The chain joins TRBV19 to TRBJ2-7, with 12 positions matching TRBD2. CDR1 and CDR2 (germline): LNHDA, SQIVND (reference sequence). The CDR3 spans 15 residues. V was pared by 5 bases and J by 2 bases, with 4 bases of the junction left unmatched. CDR3 sequence reads: CASSLRTSGAYEQYF. CDR3 bases: TGTGCCAGTAGTCTCCGGACTAGCGGGGCCTACGAGCAGTACTTC.

The rearrangement uses TRBV6-5 and TRBJ1-2; 7 nucleotides match TRBD1. Germline V lookup: CDR1 MNHEY, CDR2 SVGAGI. V shed 6 bases and J 4 bases; nucleotides not matched to a gene: 11. CDR3 size: 15 residues. The CDR3 sequence: CASRAPIQGSYGYTF. The CDR3 DNA follows: TGTGCCAGCAGAGCACCCATACAGGGGAGCTATGGCTACACCTTC.

The rearrangement uses TRBV5-8 and TRBJ2-6; the D gene is possibly TRBD2 (6 bases). Trimming took off 7 bases at V and 3 bases at J, with 17 bases between the two ends. From germline, CDR1 is SGHTS and CDR2 YDEGEE. This CDR3 contains 16 residues. Here the CDR3 DNA reads TGTGCCAGCCGTAGAAGGGGCGGGATTGGGGCCAACGTCCTGACTTTC. Translation gives CASRRRGGIGANVLTF.

The chain joins TRBV18 to TRBJ1-1, with D unclear. Looked up from germline, CDR1 is KGHSH and CDR2 is LQKENI. The CDR3 runs 14 residues. Trimming stripped 6 bases from V and 10 bases from J, with 21 bases between. CDR3 loop: CASSQISGPSVAFF. The CDR3 DNA reads as TGTGCCAGCTCTCAAATTTCCGGGCCCTCCGTAGCTTTCTTT.

In this sample, this clone turned up once. The chain couples TRBV2 to TRBJ1-5; weak D call: TRBD1 (5 bases). The V end lost 4 bases, the J end lost 5 bases, and 9 bases lay between the germline ends. The CDR3 extends over 13 amino acids. The germline CDR1 and CDR2 sequences are SNHLY and FYNNEI. Here the CDR3 reads CASSGQGDQPQHF. CDR3 bases: TGTGCCAGCAGTGGTCAGGGAGATCAGCCCCAGCATTTT.

The V call is TRBV12-3 or TRBV12-4, the J call TRBJ2-3; D ambiguous. The V end was cut by 3 bases, the J end by 4 bases, with 8 bases between. The CDR3 is 13 amino acids. In DNA, the CDR3 is TGTGCCAGCAGTTTGAACGCTGCAGATACGCAGTATTTT. This translates into CASSLNAADTQYF.

The J gene is TRBJ1-6, the V gene TRBV6-6; unclear D gene. Germline values: CDR1 MNHNY, CDR2 SVGAGI (reference sequence). There are 13 residues in the CDR3. With 7 bases removed from V and 10 bases from J, the gap between germline ends came to 14 bases. CDR3 DNA: TGTGCCAGCACCCTCCAACTGGGCTCACCCCTCCACTTT. Its translation is CASTLQLGSPLHF.

The chain couples TRBV10-3 to TRBJ2-3; 10 bases are shared with TRBD2. V was clipped by 0 bases and J by 3 bases; unmatched bases: 3. This CDR3 is built from 16 residues. CDR1 and CDR2 from the germline V gene are ENHRY and SYGVKD. The CDR3 nucleotides read TGTGCCATCAGTGAGTCGGAGCGGGAGGGTACAGATACGCAGTATTTT. It is translated as CAISESEREGTDTQYF.

This chain connects TRBV3-1 (or the pseudogene TRBV3-2) to TRBJ2-7; no reliable D call. Germline-derived CDR1 and CDR2 are LGHDT and YNNKEL (reference sequence). Between the trimmed V and J ends, which lost 0 bases and 4 bases, there was a span of 10 bases. The CDR3 spans 14 residues. The CDR3 reads CASSQDLGRYEQYF. Here the CDR3 DNA reads TGTGCCAGCAGCCAAGATCTGGGAAGGTACGAGCAGTACTTC.

This clone was seen only once. One end of the junction is discordant with germline, which a read error may explain. Other DNA variants within this sample encode the same CDR3. The rearrangement links TRBV28 to TRBJ2-7; D is tentatively TRBD1 or TRBD2 (5 bases each). CDR3 size: 13 residues. Per the germline V gene, CDR1 is MDHEN and CDR2 is SYDVKM. CDR3 sequence: CASSLGTVYEQYF. CDR3 DNA: TGTGCCAGTAGTTTAGGGACGGTCTACGAGCAGTACTTC.

The chain recombines TRBV18 with TRBJ1-5; maybe TRBD1 (6 bases). Trimming took off 6 bases at V and 7 bases at J, with 16 bases between the two ends. CDR1 is KGHSH, CDR2 LQKENI, per germline. CDR3 length: 14 amino acids. CDR3 loop: CASSKQGRGQPQHF. CDR3 sequence (DNA): TGTGCCAGCTCTAAACAGGGTCGGGGACAGCCCCAGCATTTT.

The rearrangement links TRBV30 to TRBJ2-3; the D is unclear. V lost 3 bases, J lost 1 base, and 2 bases lay in between. Germline CDR1 and CDR2: GTSNPN and SVGIG (reference sequence). The CDR3 is made up of 11 amino acids. CDR3 sequence reads: CAWSRTDTQYF. As DNA, the CDR3 is TGTGCCTGGAGCCGCACAGATACGCAGTATTTT.

The chain carries TRBV7-2 and TRBJ2-7; TRBD2 agrees at 11 bases. CDR1 is SGHTA, CDR2 FQGNSA, per germline. The trim removed 3 bases at V and 4 bases at J, leaving 5 bases unmatched. The CDR3 has 15 residues. CDR3 region: CASSFLTSGSYEQYF. The DNA of the CDR3 is TGTGCCAGCAGCTTTCTCACTAGCGGGAGTTACGAGCAGTACTTC.

V and J are TRBV11-2 and TRBJ1-2; D possibly corresponds to TRBD1 (6 bases). The CDR3 has 15 residues. CDR1 is SGHAT, CDR2 FQNNGV, per germline. V lost 1 base and J 4 bases, leaving 13 bases between the germline ends. CDR3 protein: CASSLAEGGSYGYTF. In DNA, the CDR3 is TGTGCCAGCAGCTTAGCAGAGGGGGGAAGCTATGGCTACACCTTC.

This chain's CDR3 is CASSLSSYEQYF. The CDR3 DNA reads as TGTGCCAGCAGTCTAAGCTCCTACGAGCAGTACTTC. The chain carries TRBV6-5 and TRBJ2-7; unclear D gene. CDR1 and CDR2 (germline): MNHEY, SVGAGI. With 5 bases removed from V and 0 bases from J, the gap between germline ends came to 5 bases. This CDR3 spans 12 amino acids.

The DNA of the CDR3 is TGTGCCAGCAGCGCCGGGGGGATTTTACAAGATACGCAGTATTTT. Its translation: CASSAGGILQDTQYF. The chain has TRBV11-2 and TRBJ2-3; 7 nucleotides line up with TRBD2. This CDR3 comprises 15 residues. V shed 5 bases, J shed 5 bases, and the junction held 10 bases outside the gene matches. Per the germline V gene, CDR1 is SGHAT and CDR2 is FQNNGV. The full variable domain, in which reference TRBV11-2 and TRBJ2-3 provide the parts outside the CDR3, is EAGVAQSPRYKIIEKRQSVAFWCNPISGHATLYWYQQILGQGPKLLIQFQNNGVVDDSQLPKDRFSAERLKGVDSTLKIQPAKLEDSAVYLCASSAGGILQDTQYFGPGTRLTVL.

The count of this clone is one. This rearrangement joins TRBV14 to TRBJ1-1; tentatively, D is TRBD1 (5 bases). V lost 4 bases and J 4 bases, leaving 13 bases between the germline ends. The germline gives CDR1 SGHDN, CDR2 FVKESK. The CDR3 totals 14 residues. The CDR3 loop is CASSLKAGTTEAFF. The CDR3 DNA sequence: TGTGCCAGCAGCCTTAAAGCAGGGACCACTGAAGCTTTCTTT.